The 24 T cell receptor beta chains in this list originate from one sample, sequenced in a study of shared clonotypes between healthy human individuals. Using immunoSEQ multiplex PCR, the repertoire was profiled, and TCRdb retains in-frame clones only, with some absent. This sample yields roughly 1,100,000 clones, of which about 77% are seen a single time; approximately 1.5% belongs to the top ten. The sequenced sample consisted of memory CD4+ T cells sorted from blood. Stated subset: CD45RA-negative fraction. The source is a young man in good health.

The chain links TRBV10-3 to TRBJ2-3; weak D call: TRBD1 (8 bases). Trimming cost V 10 bases and J 1 base, with 18 bases left between them. This CDR3 contains 15 residues. Germline CDR1 reads ENHRY; CDR2 reads SYGVKD. DNA of the CDR3: TGTGCCACCTTCGGACAGGGAGGGGGCACAGATACGCAGTATTTT. As protein: CATFGQGGGTDTQYF.

In this sample, this clone turned up once. This sequence joins TRBV10-1 and TRBJ2-1, with 11 bases fitting TRBD2. The J segment lost 0 bases and the V segment lost 5 bases, leaving 6 bases of the junction unmatched. In germline, CDR1 is WNHNN, CDR2 SYGVQD (reference sequence). The CDR3 is 17 amino acids. CDR3 residues: CASSTGTSGASYNEQFF. The CDR3 nucleotides are TGCGCCAGCAGTACCGGGACTAGCGGAGCCTCCTACAATGAGCAGTTCTTC.

This clone appeared a few times. This chain links TRBV30 with TRBJ1-6; D is unclear. The V and J ends lost 1 base and 8 bases respectively, with 9 bases between them. The CDR3 is 13 amino acids. Germline V gene data show CDR1 as GTSNPN and CDR2 as SVGIG (reference sequence). The CDR3 reads CAWSGRNDSPLHF. DNA for the CDR3: TGTGCCTGGAGTGGGCGAAACGATTCACCCCTCCACTTT.

This clone was counted only a few times. The rearrangement uses TRBV2 and TRBJ2-1, with 9 bases that match TRBD1. Germline V gives CDR1 SNHLY, CDR2 FYNNEI. The CDR3 runs 12 residues. The V and J ends lost 6 bases and 7 bases, in that order; junction bases with no gene match: 1. The CDR3: CASRDRGNEQFF. CDR3 bases: TGTGCCAGCAGGGACAGGGGAAATGAGCAGTTCTTC.

This chain joins TRBV5-8 and TRBJ2-5, with unresolved D. There are 12 residues in the CDR3. V lost 4 bases, J lost 7 bases, and 11 bases lay in between. Germline V gene sequence: CDR1 SGHTS, CDR2 YDEGEE. Written as DNA, the CDR3 is TGTGCCAGCAGCCTTATGAGAGGGACCCAGTACTTC. Its translation: CASSLMRGTQYF.

The genes are TRBV11-2 and TRBJ1-1, with 8 bases that match TRBD1. CDR1 and CDR2 (germline): SGHAT, FQNNGV. Trimming removed 4 bases from V and 6 bases from J; junction bases left unmatched: 7. There are 14 residues in the CDR3. CDR3 in amino acids: CASSSTGVMAEAFF. As DNA, the CDR3 is TGTGCCAGCAGCTCGACAGGGGTAATGGCTGAAGCTTTCTTT.

The J gene is TRBJ2-1, the V gene TRBV29-1; D is perhaps TRBD2 (7 bases). The CDR3 spans 15 residues. Per the germline V gene, CDR1 is SQVTM and CDR2 is ANQGSEA. The V end was cut by 4 bases, the J end by 0 bases, with 13 bases between. CDR3: CSVVRGGSSYNEQFF. CDR3 nucleotide sequence: TGCAGCGTTGTGAGGGGGGGGTCCTCCTACAATGAGCAGTTCTTC.

This chain links TRBV4-3 with TRBJ2-3; a possible D gene is TRBD2 (6 bases). Trimming shortened V by 0 bases and J by 3 bases, and 16 bases separated the two germline ends. Germline-derived CDR1 and CDR2 are LGHNA and YSLEER. CDR3 length: 17 residues. This chain's CDR3 is CASSQERWDLGTDTQYF. CDR3 nucleotides: TGCGCCAGCAGCCAAGAGAGGTGGGACTTAGGGACAGATACGCAGTATTTT.

This chain joins TRBV28 and TRBJ2-1; unclear D gene. V lost 8 bases, J lost 4 bases, and 9 bases lay in between. Germline V gene data show CDR1 as MDHEN and CDR2 as SYDVKM. The CDR3 totals 12 residues. The CDR3 DNA is TGTGCCAGCGGCGGACCGTACAATGAGCAGTTCTTC. It encodes CASGGPYNEQFF.

V usage is TRBV11-2 and J usage is TRBJ2-6, with 8 bases fitting TRBD1. CDR1 is SGHAT, CDR2 FQNNGV, per germline. With V trimmed by 5 bases and J by 2 bases, 11 bases remained unmatched. This CDR3 has 18 residues. In DNA form, the CDR3 reads TGTGCCAGCAGCCTCCGACGGACAGGGAGCGCTGGGGCCAACGTCCTGACTTTC. Protein sequence: CASSLRRTGSAGANVLTF.

This chain connects TRBV11-3 to TRBJ1-6; D not resolved. V gave up 1 base and J gave up 6 bases, with 7 bases separating them. The length of the CDR3 is 14 residues. The germline V gene has CDR1 SGHNT and CDR2 YENEEA. CDR3 region: CASSLGSPNSPLHF. The CDR3 DNA reads as TGTGCCAGCAGCTTAGGCAGTCCTAATTCACCCCTCCACTTT.

This chain links TRBV18 with TRBJ1-1, with D tentatively TRBD1 (5 bases). Germline V gene data show CDR1 as KGHSH and CDR2 as LQKENI. This CDR3 has 13 residues. The V and J ends lost 3 bases and 6 bases respectively, with 11 bases between them. This CDR3 reads CASSPRGSSEAFF. The CDR3 DNA sequence: TGTGCCAGCTCACCCCGGGGGAGTTCTGAAGCTTTCTTT. The full variable domain, completed using reference TRBV18 and TRBJ1-1, is NAGVMQNPRHLVRRRGQEARLRCSPMKGHSHVYWYRQLPEEGLKFMVYLQKENIIDESGMPKERFSAEFPKEGPSILRIQQVVRGDSAAYFCASSPRGSSEAFFGQGTRLTVV.

The genes are TRBV30 and TRBJ2-5; D is uncertain. The CDR3 consists of 15 residues. Germline V gene data show CDR1 as GTSNPN and CDR2 as SVGIG (reference sequence). V was trimmed by 0 bases and J by 0 bases, leaving 11 bases between them. CDR3 nucleotide sequence: TGTGCCTGGAGTGTCTGGGATAAGTACCAAGAGACCCAGTACTTC. Its translation: CAWSVWDKYQETQYF. Combining the CDR3 with reference TRBV30 and TRBJ2-5 gives the whole variable domain SQTIHQWPATLVQPVGSPLSLECTVEGTSNPNLYWYRQAAGRGLQLLFYSVGIGQISSEVPQNLSASRPQDRQFILSSKKLLLSDSGFYLCAWSVWDKYQETQYFGPGTRLLVL.

The sample holds a few counts of this clone. This chain joins TRBV6-1 and TRBJ2-5, with 9 nucleotides matching TRBD2. The CDR3 runs 14 residues. Germline-derived CDR1 and CDR2 are MNHNS and SASEGT. The J segment lost 1 base and the V segment lost 7 bases, leaving 4 bases of the junction unmatched. The CDR3 spells CASKGSGGQETQYF. The CDR3 DNA sequence: TGTGCCAGCAAAGGTAGCGGGGGCCAAGAGACCCAGTACTTC.

The V call is TRBV5-1, the J call TRBJ1-1; the D is unclear. The CDR3 totals 14 residues. From germline, CDR1 is SGHRS and CDR2 YFSETQ. V was trimmed by 7 bases and J by 1 base, leaving 14 bases between them. The CDR3 bases are TGCGCCAGCGGGGTAATTCCGGGGAACACTGAAGCTTTCTTT. Translated: CASGVIPGNTEAFF.

V gene TRBV5-1 combines with J gene TRBJ1-3; D may be TRBD1 (6 bases). The CDR3 has 20 residues. V gave up 5 bases and J gave up 4 bases, with 31 bases separating them. CDR1 is SGHRS and CDR2 is YFSETQ in the germline V gene. CDR3 DNA: TGCGCCAGCAGATTATACCGGGACACTCGAGATTCTACGTCGGGAAACACCATATATTTT. Translating gives CASRLYRDTRDSTSGNTIYF.

The chain carries TRBV6-1 and TRBJ1-6; TRBD1 matches 7 bases. CDR3 length equals 13 residues. Germline V gene data show CDR1 as MNHNS and CDR2 as SASEGT. The V segment lost 6 bases and the J segment 13 bases; nucleotides outside the gene matches: 9. The CDR3 DNA sequence: TGTGCCAGCAGGGGACAGCCTCTCCCCCCCCTCCACTTT. Its protein is CASRGQPLPPLHF.

This chain uses TRBV7-8 with TRBJ1-4; tentatively, D is TRBD1 (6 bases). Trimming cost V 3 bases and J 4 bases, with 12 bases left between them. This CDR3 has 15 amino acids. Germline V gene lookup returns CDR1 SGHVS and CDR2 FQNEAQ. The CDR3 sequence: CASSLSQGGNEKLFF. The CDR3 coding sequence is TGTGCCAGCAGCTTGTCGCAAGGGGGTAATGAAAAACTGTTTTTT.

The genes are TRBV30 and TRBJ1-1; D is perhaps TRBD1 (5 bases). The V gene's germline CDR1 is GTSNPN and CDR2 SVGIG (reference sequence). The V end lost 5 bases, the J end lost 3 bases, and 13 bases lay between the germline ends. CDR3 length equals 13 residues. The CDR3 nucleotides are TGTGCCTGGGGGACGGGTCTATACACTGAAGCTTTCTTT. It encodes CAWGTGLYTEAFF.

This clone was observed a few times. This sequence joins TRBV14 and TRBJ1-1; D not certain. V lost 0 bases and J 6 bases, leaving 11 bases between the germline ends. The CDR3 has 14 residues. Germline V CDR1 and CDR2: SGHDN, FVKESK. CDR3 sequence (DNA): TGTGCCAGCAGCCAAGAACGGCGAACGGCTGAAGCTTTCTTT. It is translated as CASSQERRTAEAFF. Together with reference TRBV14 and TRBJ1-1, the CDR3 gives the full variable domain: EAGVTQFPSHSVIEKGQTVTLRCDPISGHDNLYWYRRVMGKEIKFLLHFVKESKQDESGMPNNRFLAERTGGTYSTLKVQPAELEDSGVYFCASSQERRTAEAFFGQGTRLTVV.

The genes are TRBV6-5 and TRBJ1-2, with D perhaps TRBD1 (5 bases). The germline V gene has CDR1 MNHEY and CDR2 SVGAGI. This CDR3 contains 10 residues. V was cut by 10 bases and J by 8 bases, with 11 bases left in between. The CDR3 region is CATPGGGYTF. The DNA for the CDR3 is TGTGCCACCCCGGGGGGGGGCTACACCTTC.

This chain uses TRBV5-1 with TRBJ2-5; unclear D gene. CDR3 size: 13 residues. V gave up 2 bases and J gave up 3 bases, with 8 bases separating them. CDR1 is SGHRS, CDR2 YFSETQ, per germline. Here the CDR3 DNA reads TGCGCCAGCAGCTTTCGGCAGAAAGAGACCCAGTACTTC. It encodes CASSFRQKETQYF.

A remark on this clone: Other DNA sequences in this specimen translate into the identical CDR3. V and J are TRBV5-6 and TRBJ2-7, with D hard to call. Germline V gene data show CDR1 as SGHDT and CDR2 as YYEEEE. Trimming pared 3 bases from V and 1 base from J, leaving 5 bases between. The CDR3 extends over 12 amino acids. The CDR3 region is CASSSRSYEQYF. CDR3 DNA sequence: TGTGCCAGCAGCTCCCGTTCCTACGAGCAGTACTTC.

The chain combines TRBV21-1 with TRBJ2-7; TRBD2, the D gene given by the table, was not confirmed from the DNA. TRBV21-1 is deemed a pseudogene. The CDR3 covers 19 residues. The CDR3: CASSKRRAGHKLGPWGQYF. CDR3 nucleotide sequence: TGTGCCAGCAGCAAACGTCGAGCGGGCCATAAACTTGGCCCGTGGGGGCAGTACTTC.